The 18 T cell receptor delta chains reported below all come from one sample, sequenced in a study of gamma delta lymphoproliferative disorders and STAT genes. The receptor sequences were amplified from genomic DNA of peripheral blood mononuclear cells. TCRdb reanalysed the multiplex PCR reads with CATT. Of a few thousand delta-chain clones listed, roughly 1.5% were seen once; the top ten hold 45% to 55%. The specimen sequenced was blood. These receptors originate from a human donor in good health.

This clone was seen a few times. A far larger clone is one base from this, pointing to a likely read error. The genes are TRDV2 and TRDJ3, with D perhaps TRDD2 (5 bases). The CDR3 consists of 26 residues. The germline gives CDR1 GEAIGNYY, CDR2 EKD. Trimming took 3 bases from V and 0 from J, leaving 38 bases between them. The CDR3 sequence: CACDPATPTEGLGRLTSSWDTRQMFF. The CDR3 DNA reads TGTGCCTGTGACCCCGCAACCCCTACTGAGGGACTCGGGAGACTGACTAGCTCCTGGGACACCCGACAGATGTTTTTC.

This clone occurred a few times. The protein in TCRdb stems from a much larger clone and differs at residue 4 from this DNA's translation, likely a read error; here the protein is translated from the DNA. This rearrangement joins TRDV3 to TRDJ1; 11 nucleotides align to TRDD3. Germline CDR1 reads TVYSNPD; CDR2 reads GDNSRS (reference sequence). The CDR3 is made up of 17 amino acids. V shed 3 bases and J 4 bases; nucleotides not matched to a gene: 16. CDR3 loop: CAFSPSSDWGIGDKLIF. CDR3 bases: TGTGCCTTCAGCCCCTCCTCCGACTGGGGGATAGGCGATAAACTCATCTTT.

As concerns this clone: The mismatch at residue 7 between this DNA's translation and the TCRdb protein of a much larger clone likely reflects a read error; the protein shown is translated from the DNA. The V and J genes are TRDV2 and TRDJ1; TRDD3 is a possible D gene (5 bases). The germline V gene has CDR1 GEAIGNYY and CDR2 EKD. The CDR3 is 14 amino acids. V lost 2 bases and J lost 2, with 11 bases in between. CDR3 in amino acids: CACDKLEGTDKLIF. The CDR3 nucleotides read TGTGCCTGTGACAAACTGGAGGGTACCGATAAACTCATCTTT.

With respect to this clone: A far larger clone is one nucleotide away, so this likely arose from a read error. The sample holds other DNA sequences that translate to the same CDR3. V gene TRDV3 combines with J gene TRDJ1; 10 bases agree with TRDD3. The germline gives CDR1 TVYSNPD, CDR2 GDNSRS (reference sequence). The CDR3 consists of 15 residues. The DNA of the CDR3 is TGCGCCTACTCGGTAACTGGGGGATTGGCCGATAAACTCATCTTT. Translation: CAYSVTGGLADKLIF.

Concerning this clone itself: A read error likely explains why the TCRdb protein, taken from a much larger clone, differs from this DNA's translation at residue 5; the protein shown is translated from the DNA. The chain joins TRDV3 to TRDJ1; the D gene is possibly TRDD3 (5 bases). Germline loops: CDR1 TVYSNPD, CDR2 GDNSRS (reference sequence). V dropped 1 base and J dropped 3 bases, with 21 bases sitting between them. CDR3 size: 16 residues. In DNA form, the CDR3 reads TGTGCCTTTACGGATGCGGGCGATACATTGCCCGATAAACTCATCTTT. Amino acid sequence: CAFTDAGDTLPDKLIF.

This clone was counted only a few times. A read error likely explains this, since a far larger clone differs by one base. The same CDR3 is also encoded by other DNA sequences in this sample. Here the CDR3 reads CACDNLGDKNTDKLIF. CDR3 nucleotides: TGTGCCTGTGACAACCTGGGGGATAAGAACACTGATAAACTCATCTTT. V is TRDV2 and J is TRDJ1; TRDD3 matches at 10 bases. The germline CDR1 and CDR2 sequences are GEAIGNYY and EKD. The CDR3 totals 16 residues.

Concerning this clone itself: A far larger clone differs by one base, so this is likely a read error. The V call is TRDV3, the J call TRDJ1; D not certain. V was shortened by 4 bases and J by 0 bases, with 21 bases between the two germline ends. Germline lookup yields CDR1 TVYSNPD and CDR2 GDNSRS (reference sequence). The CDR3 spans 16 residues. The CDR3 sequence is CACDSLLRKYTDKLIF. In DNA form, the CDR3 reads TGTGCCTGTGACTCACTACTAAGGAAGTACACCGATAAACTCATCTTT.

This clone was detected only a few times. One base separates it from a far larger clone, so it is likely a read error. This rearrangement joins TRAV29/DV5 to TRDJ1, with 9 bases identical to TRDD3. The germline gives CDR1 NSMFDY, CDR2 ISSIKDK. This CDR3 comprises 20 residues. V dropped 0 bases and J dropped 3; count of bases not matched to a gene: 21. The CDR3 loop is CAASASSPGGYSPYADKLIF. In DNA, the CDR3 is TGTGCAGCAAGCGCCTCTTCCCCAGGGGGATACTCACCGTACGCCGATAAACTCATCTTT.

Concerning this clone itself: A read error likely explains why the TCRdb protein, taken from a much larger clone, differs from this DNA's translation at residue 6; the protein shown is translated from the DNA. This sequence joins TRDV3 and TRDJ1, with 7 bases lining up with TRDD3. The CDR3 covers 17 residues. Germline CDR1 reads TVYSNPD; CDR2 reads GDNSRS (reference sequence). With V trimmed by 4 bases and J by 4 bases, 21 bases remained unmatched. CDR3 residues: CASNPLHKWGTDDKLIF. DNA for the CDR3: TGTGCCTCTAACCCCCTCCATAAGTGGGGGACCGACGATAAACTCATCTTT.

There are a few counts of this clone. TCRdb records a much larger clone's protein for this DNA, with a difference at residue 10 that likely arises from a read error; the protein given is the translation of the DNA. This chain uses TRDV2 with TRDJ1; 9 nucleotides align to TRDD2. The J segment lost 2 bases and the V segment lost 8 bases, leaving 17 bases of the junction unmatched. Germline V CDR1 and CDR2: GEAIGNYY, EKD. The CDR3 totals 17 residues. The CDR3 DNA is TGTGCCTTAACCACCCCGCCTTCCTACGCTATTACCGATAAACTCATCTTT. This codes for CALTTPPSYAITDKLIF.

This clone was seen more than once but under ten times. TCRdb's protein for this DNA is that of a much larger clone and differs from the translation at residue 14, likely a read error; the protein shown is the DNA translation. The chain combines TRDV2 with TRDJ1, with 11 nucleotides matching TRDD3. The CDR3 consists of 19 residues. The germline V gene encodes CDR1 GEAIGNYY and CDR2 EKD. With 0 bases clipped from V and 3 bases from J, the junction kept 14 bases outside the gene matches. This CDR3 is CACDTVHLGDTQYADKLIF. Written as DNA, the CDR3 is TGTGCCTGTGACACCGTTCATCTGGGGGATACTCAGTACGCCGATAAACTCATCTTT.

This clone was detected only a few times. With only one base between it and a far larger clone, this is likely a read error. The rearrangement joins TRDV1 to TRDJ1, with 9 bases matching TRDD3. Germline trimming cut 0 bases from V and 2 bases from J; bases unmatched to any gene: 28. Germline loops: CDR1 TSWWSYY, CDR2 QGS. This CDR3 region has 24 residues. The CDR3 coding sequence is TGTGCTCTTGGGGAACTAGCCTTGGTCCTACTTAAATCCCTTGGGGGATATGGGACCGATAAACTCATCTTT. Translation gives CALGELALVLLKSLGGYGTDKLIF.

This clone was seen more than once but under ten times. This likely stems from a read error, as it lies one base from a far larger clone. Other DNA sequences from this sample encode an identical CDR3 as well. The rearrangement joins TRAV29/DV5 to TRDJ1; TRDD3 matches 9 bases. This CDR3 comprises 20 residues. Germline V gives CDR1 NSMFDY, CDR2 ISSIKDK. V shed 0 bases and J 0 bases; nucleotides not matched to a gene: 18. The CDR3, as DNA: TGTGCAGCAAGCGCCTCTTCCCCAGGGGGATACTCGCCGTACACCGATAAACTCATCTTT. Protein product: CAASASSPGGYSPYTDKLIF.

The sample holds a few counts of this clone. The mismatch at residue 9 between this DNA's translation and the TCRdb protein of a much larger clone likely reflects a read error; the protein shown is translated from the DNA. The CDR3 nucleotides are TGTGCTCTTGGGGAATGGGGCGTCAGACGTGGGGGACCGTACACCGATAAACTCATCTTT. This sequence encodes CALGEWGVRRGGPYTDKLIF. The chain carries TRDV1 and TRDJ1, with TRDD3 matching over 7 bases. Germline CDR1 TSWWSYY, CDR2 QGS. V was clipped by 2 bases and J by 0 bases; unmatched bases: 18. The CDR3 has 20 amino acids.

In this sample, this clone turned up a few times. The protein that TCRdb holds for this DNA derives from a much larger clone and differs from the translated DNA at residue 14, which likely indicates a read error; the protein shown here is translated from the DNA. This chain connects TRDV2 to TRDJ1; the match to TRDD3 covers 11 bases. Germline CDR1 is GEAIGNYY and CDR2 is EKD. The CDR3 is 19 residues long. The ends lost 0 bases at V and 4 bases at J; junction bases unmatched: 15. Here the CDR3 DNA reads TGTGCCTGTGACACCGTTCATCTGGGGGATACTCAGTACATCGATAAACTCATCTTT. It codes for CACDTVHLGDTQYIDKLIF.

Comment on this clone: This likely traces to a read error, being one base from a far larger clone. This sample also contains other DNA sequences that code for the same CDR3. V gene TRDV1 combines with J gene TRDJ1; 9 nucleotides match TRDD3. Germline loops: CDR1 TSWWSYY, CDR2 QGS. The CDR3 is made up of 24 amino acids. CDR3 in DNA: TGTGCTCTTGGGGAACTAACCTTGGTCCTACTTAAATCCCTTGGGGGATATGGGACCGATAAGCTCATCTTT. It translates to CALGELTLVLLKSLGGYGTDKLIF.

To note about this clone: A far more abundant clone sits one base away, making this likely a read error. This specimen includes other DNA sequences encoding the same CDR3. The J gene is TRDJ1, the V gene TRDV2, with D possibly being TRDD3 (6 bases). V shed 1 base and J shed 0 bases, with 32 bases lying between them. This CDR3 is built from 22 residues. The V gene's germline CDR1 is GEAIGNYY and CDR2 EKD. The CDR3 bases are TGTGCCTGTGACACTGTACGATTCGGTCCGGAGGGGGAAACCTTGTACACCGATAAACTCATCTTT. It specifies CACDTVRFGPEGETLYTDKLIF.

The chain links TRDV1 to TRDJ1, with 9 positions matching TRDD2. The J gene was missing in TCRdb and was found by matching the end of the DNA to germline. There are 25 residues in the CDR3. V dropped 3 bases and J dropped 0; count of bases not matched to a gene: 32. Germline V lookup: CDR1 TSWWSYY, CDR2 QGS. The CDR3 region is CALGDLPHLPTGTRLGFKYTDKLIF. The DNA for the CDR3 is TGTGCTCTTGGGGACCTCCCTCACCTTCCTACGGGGACTCGCCTGGGCTTCAAGTACACCGATAAACTCATCTTT.